This TCR beta chain was found in a study of shared clonotypes between healthy human individuals. Original data processing: Junction-only sequences without quality scores were provided by ImmunoSEQ, so filtering was different. Assay: immunoSEQ multiplex PCR; the TCRdb copy retains only in-frame clones and omits some. V and J calls and clone size come straight from that table; D and trimming were deduced from the DNA. The sample records about 2.3 million clones, roughly 92% being singletons. Trimming removed 1 base at V and 6 bases at J, with 6 bases between. CDR3 size: 12 residues. Per the germline V gene, CDR1 is SEHNR and CDR2 is FQNEAQ (reference sequence).

Sequenced sample: naive CD4+ T cells from PBMCs. Described subset: CD45RA+ positively selected. The source of this sequence is a young man in good health. Some clones in this sample may be carry-over from other donors' samples. This sequence joins TRBV7-9 and TRBJ1-2; no clear D gene. The CDR3 sequence: CASSLEGHGYTF. The CDR3 nucleotides read TGTGCCAGCAGCTTAGAAGGGCATGGCTACACCTTC. Full variable domain (remainder filled in from reference TRBV7-9 and TRBJ1-2): DTGVSQNPRHKITKRGQNVTFRCDPISEHNRLYWYRQTLGQGPEFLTYFQNEAQLEKSRLLSDRFSAERPKGSFSTLEIQRTEQGDSAMYLCASSLEGHGYTFGSGTRLTVV.